This T cell receptor beta chain was captured by sequencing in a study of CD8 T cells in ankylosing spondylitis. The authors made TCR beta libraries by quantitative 5'-RACE with molecular barcodes. TCRdb used MiXCR to reprocess the 5' RACE reads, holding one entry per CDR3 protein. In the table there are roughly 700,000 distinct CDR3 sequences, 15% to 20% of which are singletons. Germline CDR1 reads MGHRA; CDR2 reads YSYEKL. J gave up 2 bases and V 1 base, and 17 bases lay outside the gene matches. The CDR3 has 21 amino acids. The study's findings and limits: In synovial fluid and blood from reactive arthritis, some motif variants were previously reported. In ankylosing spondylitis blood, a motif of about 8 highly homologous TCR beta variants appeared characteristic.

Notes on this clonotype: As yet, its antigen is unknown.

This TCR came from a male donor with ankylosing spondylitis. The chain links TRBV4-1 to TRBJ2-6; 7 positions agree with TRBD1. Sequencing was done on a sample of blood, either unsorted or a sorted T cell fraction (not recorded which). CDR3 loop: CASSQALGRSEGGTGANVLTF. CDR3 bases: TGCGCCAGCAGCCAAGCCCTGGGCCGGTCCGAAGGGGGCACTGGGGCCAACGTCCTGACTTTC.